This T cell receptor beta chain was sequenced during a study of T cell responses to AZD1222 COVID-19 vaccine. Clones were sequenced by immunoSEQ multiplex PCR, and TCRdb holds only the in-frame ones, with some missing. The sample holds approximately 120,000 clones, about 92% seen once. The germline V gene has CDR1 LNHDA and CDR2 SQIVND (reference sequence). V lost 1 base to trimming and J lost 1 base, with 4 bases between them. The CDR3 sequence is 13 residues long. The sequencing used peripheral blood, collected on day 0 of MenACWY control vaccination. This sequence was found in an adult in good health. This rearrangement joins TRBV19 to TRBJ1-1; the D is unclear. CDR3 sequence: CASSIATNTEAFF. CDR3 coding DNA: TGTGCCAGTAGTATAGCCACGAACACTGAAGCTTTCTTT.